This T cell receptor beta chain was captured in a study of CD8 T cells in ankylosing spondylitis. Notes on the study in general: Apparently characteristic of ankylosing spondylitis blood was a TCR beta motif (about 8 highly homologous variants).

A quantitative 5'-RACE method, one with molecular barcodes, was used to make TCR beta libraries. MiXCR was run by TCRdb on the 5' RACE reads, yielding one entry per CDR3 protein. The data show roughly 250,000 distinct CDR3 sequences, 8.6% seen once. This clonotype has ten or more counts. What it binds is unknown. Germline assignment: CDR1 MGHDK and CDR2 SYGVNS. There are 17 residues in the CDR3. Trimming took off 3 bases at V and 0 bases at J, with 17 bases between the two ends. Sequenced input: blood, either unsorted or a sorted T cell fraction (not recorded which). The chain links TRBV25-1 to TRBJ1-2, with a tentative D call TRBD1 (5 bases). This TCR derives from a male donor with ankylosing spondylitis or in good health (not recorded which). The CDR3 protein is CASSDAGGGPANYGYTF. The CDR3 DNA sequence: TGTGCCAGCAGTGATGCGGGGGGAGGACCAGCTAACTATGGCTACACCTTC.